This TCR beta chain was documented in a study of cytomegalovirus exposure and HLA in healthy donors. Study-wide context: Tens of millions of unique TCR sequences came from HLA-typed donors in an early release. Study-wide results and caveats: The study had only CMV serostatus as immune exposure information. Presence/absence comparisons presumed near-even sequencing depth among donors.

As to this clone: What it binds is unknown.

The primer mix had 60 Vbeta and 13 Jbeta primers. Original analysis: Some 10 million of the 60 million to 90 million unique TCR beta chains counted in a later analysis were shared. The assay was immunoSEQ multiplex PCR, and TCRdb's table has in-frame clones only and misses some. V, J and clone size reflect that table, while D and trimming were determined from the DNA. The table shows 98,000 or so clones, with 60% to 80% occurring only once. The V end was cut by 4 bases, the J end by 0 bases, with 8 bases between. Germline CDR1 MNHNS, CDR2 SASEGT. This CDR3 comprises 14 residues. The sequenced material came from PBMCs. The rearrangement joins TRBV6-1 to TRBJ2-3; maybe TRBD2 (6 bases). This clonotype originated in a man aged 55 to 70 in good health and CMV-seropositive. CDR3 residues: CASSVSGSTDTQYF. CDR3 in DNA: TGTGCCAGCAGTGTAAGCGGGAGCACAGATACGCAGTATTTT.